Ten or more counts support the clone carrying this T cell receptor beta chain. The study amplified TCR beta CDR3 regions using RNA transcripts. An initial RT-PCR round employing HTBI primers preceded a second-round multiplex PCR. TCRdb reprocessed the multiplex PCR reads with MiXCR, giving one entry per CDR3 protein. The table lists 450,000 or so distinct CDR3 sequences, 13% to 15% of them singletons. This sample is drawn from a study of Graves' ophthalmopathy and Graves' hyperthyroidism. CDR1 and CDR2 (germline): MGHRA, YSYEKL. This CDR3 contains 14 residues. V shed 0 bases and J shed 5 bases, with 10 bases lying between them.

Specimen: blood. The sequence was collected from a woman in her 30s with Graves' ophthalmopathy. The chain is built from TRBV4-1 and TRBJ1-1; D is possibly TRBD1 (5 bases). CDR3 sequence reads: CASSQDGGWTEAFF. The CDR3 DNA is TGCGCCAGCAGCCAAGACGGGGGGTGGACTGAAGCTTTCTTT.